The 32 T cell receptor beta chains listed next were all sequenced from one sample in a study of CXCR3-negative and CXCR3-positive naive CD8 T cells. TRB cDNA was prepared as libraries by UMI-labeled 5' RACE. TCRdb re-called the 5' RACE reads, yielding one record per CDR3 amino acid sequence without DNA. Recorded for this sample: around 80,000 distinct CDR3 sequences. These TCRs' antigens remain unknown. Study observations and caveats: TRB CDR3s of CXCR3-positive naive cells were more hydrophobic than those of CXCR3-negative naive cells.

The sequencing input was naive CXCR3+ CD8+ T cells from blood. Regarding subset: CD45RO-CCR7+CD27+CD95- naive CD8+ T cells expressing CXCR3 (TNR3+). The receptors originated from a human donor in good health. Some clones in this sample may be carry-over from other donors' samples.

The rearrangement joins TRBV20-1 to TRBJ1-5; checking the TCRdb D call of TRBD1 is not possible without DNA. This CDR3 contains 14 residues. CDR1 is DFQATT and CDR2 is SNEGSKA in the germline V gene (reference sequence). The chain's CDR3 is CSAQGTGGAQPQHF.

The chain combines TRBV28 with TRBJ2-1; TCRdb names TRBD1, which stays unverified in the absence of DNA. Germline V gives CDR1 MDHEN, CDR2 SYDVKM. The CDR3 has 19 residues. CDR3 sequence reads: CASSLFPSYSGTGRSEQFF.

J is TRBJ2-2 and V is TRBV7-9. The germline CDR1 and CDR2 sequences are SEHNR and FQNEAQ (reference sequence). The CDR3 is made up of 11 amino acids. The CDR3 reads CASDQTGELFF.

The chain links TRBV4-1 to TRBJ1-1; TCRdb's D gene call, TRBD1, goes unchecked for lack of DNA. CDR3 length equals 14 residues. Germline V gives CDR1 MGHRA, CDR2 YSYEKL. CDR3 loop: CASSQATGETEAFF.

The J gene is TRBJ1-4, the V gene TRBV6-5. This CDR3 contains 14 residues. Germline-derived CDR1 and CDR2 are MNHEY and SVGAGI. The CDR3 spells CASSYKAANEKLFF.

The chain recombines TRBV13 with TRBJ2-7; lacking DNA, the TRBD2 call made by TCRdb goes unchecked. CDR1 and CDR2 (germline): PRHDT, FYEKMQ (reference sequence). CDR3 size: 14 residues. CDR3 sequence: CASSPPGTNYEQYF. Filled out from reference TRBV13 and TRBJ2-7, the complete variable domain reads AAGVIQSPRHLIKEKRETATLKCYPIPRHDTVYWYQQGPGQDPQFLISFYEKMQSDKGSIPDRFSAQQFSDYHSELNMSSLELGDSALYFCASSPPGTNYEQYFGPGTRLTVT.

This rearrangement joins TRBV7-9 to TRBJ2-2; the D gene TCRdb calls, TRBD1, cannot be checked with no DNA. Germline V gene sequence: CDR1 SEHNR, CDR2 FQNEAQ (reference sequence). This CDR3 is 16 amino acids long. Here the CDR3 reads CASSPPGGESTGELFF.

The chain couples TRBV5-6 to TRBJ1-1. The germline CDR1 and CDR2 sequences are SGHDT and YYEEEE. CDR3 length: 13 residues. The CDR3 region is CASSLYLNTEAFF. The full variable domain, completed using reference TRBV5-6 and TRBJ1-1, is DAGVTQSPTHLIKTRGQQVTLRCSPKSGHDTVSWYQQALGQGPQFIFQYYEEEERQRGNFPDRFSGHQFPNYSSELNVNALLLGDSALYLCASSLYLNTEAFFGQGTRLTVV.

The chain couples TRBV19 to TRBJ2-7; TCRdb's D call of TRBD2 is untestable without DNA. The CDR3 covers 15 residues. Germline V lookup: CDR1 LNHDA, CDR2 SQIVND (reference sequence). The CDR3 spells CASRPASGTSYEQYF.

The CDR3 here is CASSPAAGSSYEQYF. The chain recombines TRBV7-9 with TRBJ2-7; the D call from TCRdb, TRBD2, cannot be confirmed without DNA. Germline V gives CDR1 SEHNR, CDR2 FQNEAQ (reference sequence). The CDR3 contains 15 residues.

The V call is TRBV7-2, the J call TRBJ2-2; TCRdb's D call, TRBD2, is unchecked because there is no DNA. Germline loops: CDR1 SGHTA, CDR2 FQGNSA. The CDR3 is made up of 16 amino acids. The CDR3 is CASSHSGVPNTGELFF. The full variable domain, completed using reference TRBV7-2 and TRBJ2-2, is GAGVSQSPSNKVTEKGKDVELRCDPISGHTALYWYRQSLGQGLEFLIYFQGNSAPDKSGLPSDRFSAERTGGSVSTLTIQRTQQEDSAVYLCASSHSGVPNTGELFFGEGSRLTVL.

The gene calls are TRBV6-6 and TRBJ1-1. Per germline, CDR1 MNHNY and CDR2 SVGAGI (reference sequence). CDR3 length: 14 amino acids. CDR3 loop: CASSYEETKTEAFF.

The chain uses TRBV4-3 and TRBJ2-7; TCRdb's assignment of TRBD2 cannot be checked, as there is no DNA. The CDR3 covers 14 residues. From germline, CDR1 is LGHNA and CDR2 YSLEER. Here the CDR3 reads CASASGTGSYEQYF.

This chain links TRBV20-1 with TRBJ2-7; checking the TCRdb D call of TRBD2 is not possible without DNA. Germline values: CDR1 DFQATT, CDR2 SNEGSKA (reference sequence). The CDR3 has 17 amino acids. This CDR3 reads CSARDLSRPEVGYEQYF.

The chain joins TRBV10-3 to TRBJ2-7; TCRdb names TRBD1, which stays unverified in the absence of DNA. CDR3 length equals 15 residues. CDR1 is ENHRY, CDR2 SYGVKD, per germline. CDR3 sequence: CAISQGQLSSYEQYF.

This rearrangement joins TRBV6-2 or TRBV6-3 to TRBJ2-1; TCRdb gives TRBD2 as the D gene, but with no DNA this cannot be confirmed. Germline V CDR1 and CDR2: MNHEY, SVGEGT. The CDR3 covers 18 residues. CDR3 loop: CASSYHTSGRAAWNEQFF.

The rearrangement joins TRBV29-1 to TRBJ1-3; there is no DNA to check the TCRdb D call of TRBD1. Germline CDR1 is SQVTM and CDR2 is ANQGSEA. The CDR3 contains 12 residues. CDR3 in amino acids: CSVWDSGNTIYF.

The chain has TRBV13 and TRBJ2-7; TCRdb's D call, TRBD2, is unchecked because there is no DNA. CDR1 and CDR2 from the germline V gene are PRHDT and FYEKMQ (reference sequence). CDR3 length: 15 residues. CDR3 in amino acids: CASSLGGLADYEQYF.

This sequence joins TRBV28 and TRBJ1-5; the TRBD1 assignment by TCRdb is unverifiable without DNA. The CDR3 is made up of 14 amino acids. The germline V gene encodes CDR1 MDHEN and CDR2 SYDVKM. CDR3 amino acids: CASSEDREDQPQHF.

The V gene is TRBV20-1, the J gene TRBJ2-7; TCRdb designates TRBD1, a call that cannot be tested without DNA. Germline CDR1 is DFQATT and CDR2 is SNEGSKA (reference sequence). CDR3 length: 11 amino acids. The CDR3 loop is CSALTGFEQYF.

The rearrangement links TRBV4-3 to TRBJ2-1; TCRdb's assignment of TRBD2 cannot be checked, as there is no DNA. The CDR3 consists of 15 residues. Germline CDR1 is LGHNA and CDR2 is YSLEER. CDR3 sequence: CASSQVKGPSNEQFF.

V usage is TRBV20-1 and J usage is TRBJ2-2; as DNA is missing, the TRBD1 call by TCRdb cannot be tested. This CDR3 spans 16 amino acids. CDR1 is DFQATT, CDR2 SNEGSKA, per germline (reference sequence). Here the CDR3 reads CSAQGGTGPNTGELFF.

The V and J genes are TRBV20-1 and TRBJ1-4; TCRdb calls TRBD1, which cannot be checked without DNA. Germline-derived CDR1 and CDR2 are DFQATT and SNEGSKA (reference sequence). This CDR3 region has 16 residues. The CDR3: CSAEGGTGPFGEKLFF.

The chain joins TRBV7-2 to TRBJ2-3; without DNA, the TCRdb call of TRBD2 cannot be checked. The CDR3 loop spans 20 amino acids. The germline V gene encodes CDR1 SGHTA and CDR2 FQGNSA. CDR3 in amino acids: CASSSGRPGLAALGTDTQYF.

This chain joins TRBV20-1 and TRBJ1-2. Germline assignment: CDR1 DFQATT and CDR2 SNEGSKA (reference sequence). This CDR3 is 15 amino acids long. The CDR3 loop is CSARDLDTDNYGYTF.

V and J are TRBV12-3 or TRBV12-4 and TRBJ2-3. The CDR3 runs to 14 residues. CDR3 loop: CASSITSSTDTQYF.

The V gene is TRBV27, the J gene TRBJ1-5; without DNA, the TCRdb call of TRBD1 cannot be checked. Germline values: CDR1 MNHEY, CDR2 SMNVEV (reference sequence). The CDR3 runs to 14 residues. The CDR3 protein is CASSTHRDRQPQHF.

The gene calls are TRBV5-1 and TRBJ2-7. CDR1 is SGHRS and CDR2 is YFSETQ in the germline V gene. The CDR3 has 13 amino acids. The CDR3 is CASSLSRSYEQYF.

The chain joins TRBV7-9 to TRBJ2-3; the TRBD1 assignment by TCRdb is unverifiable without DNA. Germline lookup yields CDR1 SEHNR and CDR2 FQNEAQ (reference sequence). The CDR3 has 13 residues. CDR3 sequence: CASSFVLLDTQYF.

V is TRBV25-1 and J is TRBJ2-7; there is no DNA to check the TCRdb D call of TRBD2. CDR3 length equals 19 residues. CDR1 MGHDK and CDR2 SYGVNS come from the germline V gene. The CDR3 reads CASSEYRDFIAGAPYEQYF.

CDR3 residues: CASTAGPYEQYF. The chain carries TRBV12-3 or TRBV12-4 and TRBJ2-7. This CDR3 comprises 12 residues.

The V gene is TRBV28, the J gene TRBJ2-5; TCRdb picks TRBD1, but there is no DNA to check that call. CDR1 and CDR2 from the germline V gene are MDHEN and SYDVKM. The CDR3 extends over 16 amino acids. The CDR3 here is CASSFPGPSYQETQYF. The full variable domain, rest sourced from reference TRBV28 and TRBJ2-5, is DVKVTQSSRYLVKRTGEKVFLECVQDMDHENMFWYRQDPGLGLRLIYFSYDVKMKEKGDIPEGYSVSREKKERFSLILESASTNQTSMYLCASSFPGPSYQETQYFGPGTRLLVL.